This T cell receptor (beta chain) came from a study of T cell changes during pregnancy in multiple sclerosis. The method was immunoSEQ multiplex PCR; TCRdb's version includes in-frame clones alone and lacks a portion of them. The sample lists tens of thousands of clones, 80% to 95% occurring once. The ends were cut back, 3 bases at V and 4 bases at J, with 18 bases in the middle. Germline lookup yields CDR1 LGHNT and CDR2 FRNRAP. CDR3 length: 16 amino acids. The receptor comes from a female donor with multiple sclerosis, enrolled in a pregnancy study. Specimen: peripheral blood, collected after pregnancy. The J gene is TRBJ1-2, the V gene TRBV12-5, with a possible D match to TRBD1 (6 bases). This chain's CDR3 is CASGFPEAGTRYGYTF. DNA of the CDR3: TGTGCTAGTGGTTTTCCCGAGGCAGGGACACGCTATGGCTACACCTTC. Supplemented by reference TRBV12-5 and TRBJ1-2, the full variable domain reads DARVTQTPRHKVTEMGQEVTMRCQPILGHNTVFWYRQTMMQGLELLAYFRNRAPLDDSGMPKDRFSAEMPDATLATLKIQPSEPRDSAVYFCASGFPEAGTRYGYTFGSGTRLTVV.